This is a list of T cell receptor beta chains from one sample in a study of breast tumors, draining lymph nodes, adjacent tissues. TCRdb independently ran MiXCR on the multiplex PCR reads; one entry per CDR3 protein. The profile shows approximately 210,000 distinct CDR3 sequences, roughly 32% of them singletons. The material sequenced was axillary lymph node tissue. The receptors shown here come from a female donor with breast cancer. Some clones in this sample may be carry-over from other donors' samples. Both conserved end residues are trimmed from each CDR3. Fields, in order: J gene, V gene, CDR3 protein.

TRBJ2-1	TRBV6-6	ASRPPQGTSSYNEQF
TRBJ2-3	TRBV6-1	ASNQPWDTQY
TRBJ2-5	TRBV20-1	SARRLAAPSSQETQY
TRBJ1-5	TRBV27	PAVGDRNQPQH
TRBJ1-4	TRBV7-2	ASSLDLRQGGEKPF
TRBJ1-5	TRBV6-2/TRBV6-3	ASSHSQVQPQH
TRBJ2-2	TRBV19	ASSIFPRQGTKNTGELF
TRBJ2-5	TRBV6-5	ASSYSAGAVKTQY
TRBJ2-3	TRBV19	ASSIIGLGNTQY
TRBJ1-5	TRBV6-5	ASSRQGNHQPQH
TRBJ2-7	TRBV6-1	ASPDRVGEQY
TRBJ1-2	TRBV30	AWSVSDYYGYT
TRBJ2-1	TRBV20-1	SAPRPAGGGALDEQF
TRBJ2-7	TRBV7-3	ARGPGIYEQY
TRBJ2-2	TRBV5-8	ASGDGAVWVTGELF
TRBJ1-1	TRBV25-1	ASSKSPGDTEAF
TRBJ2-5	TRBV5-1	ASSHREETHY
TRBJ2-2	TRBV7-7	ASSMGARTGELF
TRBJ2-7	TRBV6-2/TRBV6-3	ASSYGQVYEQY
TRBJ1-1	TRBV5-6	ASSLGAVNTEAF
TRBJ2-7	TRBV3-1	ASSQDYRGREQY
TRBJ2-3	TRBV12-5	ASGYRQAYTDTQY
TRBJ2-5	TRBV18	ASSRLIPLQETQY
TRBJ2-7	TRBV2	ASSEEFSTYEQY
TRBJ2-1	TRBV6-5	ASSYGAGTYEQF
TRBJ1-1	TRBV5-1	ASSTGQGEFEAF
TRBJ2-2	TRBV6-1	ASSGNRGNTGELF
TRBJ1-1	TRBV6-5	ASKAGNTGAF
TRBJ1-6	TRBV4-2	ASSQDGSNSPLH
TRBJ2-5	TRBV29-1	SVFSGTEETQY